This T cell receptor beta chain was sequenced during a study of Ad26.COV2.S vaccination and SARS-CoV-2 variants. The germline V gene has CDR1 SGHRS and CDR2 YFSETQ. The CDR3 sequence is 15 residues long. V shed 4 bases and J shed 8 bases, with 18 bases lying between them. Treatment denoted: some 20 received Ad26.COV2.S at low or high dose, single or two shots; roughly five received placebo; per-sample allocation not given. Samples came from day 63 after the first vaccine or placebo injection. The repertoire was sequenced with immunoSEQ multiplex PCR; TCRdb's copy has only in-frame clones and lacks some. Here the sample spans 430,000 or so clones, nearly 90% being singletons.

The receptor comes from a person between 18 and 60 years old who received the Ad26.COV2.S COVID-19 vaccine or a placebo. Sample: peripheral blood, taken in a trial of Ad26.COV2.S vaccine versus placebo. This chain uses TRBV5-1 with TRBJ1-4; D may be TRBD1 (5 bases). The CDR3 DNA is TGCGCCAGCAGCGCTGGGCGGGGCAGCGGGGAAAAACTGTTTTTT. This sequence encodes CASSAGRGSGEKLFF.